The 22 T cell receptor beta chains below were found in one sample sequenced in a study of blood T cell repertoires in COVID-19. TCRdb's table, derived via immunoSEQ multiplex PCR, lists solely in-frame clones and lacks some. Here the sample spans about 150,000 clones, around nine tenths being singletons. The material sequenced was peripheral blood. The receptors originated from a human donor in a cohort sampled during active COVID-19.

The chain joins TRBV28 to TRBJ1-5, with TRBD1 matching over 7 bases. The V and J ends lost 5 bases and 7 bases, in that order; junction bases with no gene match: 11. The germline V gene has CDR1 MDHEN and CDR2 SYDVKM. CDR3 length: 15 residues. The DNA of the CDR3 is TGTGCCAGCAGTACCCGGGAGGGGGCGAAGCAGCCCCAGCATTTT. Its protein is CASSTREGAKQPQHF.

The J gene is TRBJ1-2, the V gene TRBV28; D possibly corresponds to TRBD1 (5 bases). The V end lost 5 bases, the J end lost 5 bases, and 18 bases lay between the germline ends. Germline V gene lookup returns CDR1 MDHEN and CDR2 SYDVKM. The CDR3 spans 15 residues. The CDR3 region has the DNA TGTGCCAGCAGTCTTGGGGCCTTCGGAGGGTATGGCTACACCTTC. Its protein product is CASSLGAFGGYGYTF.

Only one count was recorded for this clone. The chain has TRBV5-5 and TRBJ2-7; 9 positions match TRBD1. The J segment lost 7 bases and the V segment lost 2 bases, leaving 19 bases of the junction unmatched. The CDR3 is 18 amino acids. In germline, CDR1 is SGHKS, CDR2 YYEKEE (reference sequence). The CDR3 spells CASSFSSPYGQGPEEQYF. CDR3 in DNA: TGTGCCAGCAGCTTTTCCTCCCCCTACGGACAGGGGCCTGAAGAGCAGTACTTC.

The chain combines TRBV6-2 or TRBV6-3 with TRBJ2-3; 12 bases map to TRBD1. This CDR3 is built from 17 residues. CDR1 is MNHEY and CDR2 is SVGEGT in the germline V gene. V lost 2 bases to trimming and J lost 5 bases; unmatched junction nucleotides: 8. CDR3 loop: CASSYGGGTGGRDTQYF. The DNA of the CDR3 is TGTGCCAGCAGTTACGGGGGCGGGACAGGGGGCCGAGATACGCAGTATTTT.

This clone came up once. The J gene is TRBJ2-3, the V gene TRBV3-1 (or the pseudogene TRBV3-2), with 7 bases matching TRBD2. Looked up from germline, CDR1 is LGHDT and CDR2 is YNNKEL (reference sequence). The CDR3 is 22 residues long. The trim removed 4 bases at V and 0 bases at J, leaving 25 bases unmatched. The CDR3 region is CASSPAPRGTPLTRISTDTQYF. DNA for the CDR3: TGTGCCAGCAGCCCCGCCCCGCGGGGGACCCCTTTAACGAGAATCAGCACAGATACGCAGTATTTT.

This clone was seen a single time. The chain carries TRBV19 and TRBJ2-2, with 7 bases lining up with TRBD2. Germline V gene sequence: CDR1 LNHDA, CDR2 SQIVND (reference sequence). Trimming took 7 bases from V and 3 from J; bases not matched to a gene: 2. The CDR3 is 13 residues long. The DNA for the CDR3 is TGTGCCAGTACCCGGGGGGACACCGGGGAGCTGTTTTTT. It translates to CASTRGDTGELFF.

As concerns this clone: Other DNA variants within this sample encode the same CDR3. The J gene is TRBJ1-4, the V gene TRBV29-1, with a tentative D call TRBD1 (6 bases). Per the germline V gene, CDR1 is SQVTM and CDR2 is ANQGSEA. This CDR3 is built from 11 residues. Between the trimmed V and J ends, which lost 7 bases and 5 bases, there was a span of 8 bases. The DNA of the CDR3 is TGCAGCGGGACAGTGAATGAAAAACTGTTTTTT. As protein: CSGTVNEKLFF.

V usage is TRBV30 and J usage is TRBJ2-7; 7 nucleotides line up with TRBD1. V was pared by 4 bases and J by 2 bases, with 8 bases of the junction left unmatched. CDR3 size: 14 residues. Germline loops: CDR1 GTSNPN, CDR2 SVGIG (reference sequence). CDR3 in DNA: TGTGCCTGGACTGGGCGGACAGGCCCCTACGAGCAGTACTTC. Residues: CAWTGRTGPYEQYF.

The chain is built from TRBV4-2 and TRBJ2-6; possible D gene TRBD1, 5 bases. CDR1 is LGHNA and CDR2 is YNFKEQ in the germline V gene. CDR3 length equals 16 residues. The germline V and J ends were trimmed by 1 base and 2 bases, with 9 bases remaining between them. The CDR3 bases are TGTGCCAGCAGCCAAGCAAGGGGCGCTGGGGCCAACGTCCTGACTTTC. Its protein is CASSQARGAGANVLTF.

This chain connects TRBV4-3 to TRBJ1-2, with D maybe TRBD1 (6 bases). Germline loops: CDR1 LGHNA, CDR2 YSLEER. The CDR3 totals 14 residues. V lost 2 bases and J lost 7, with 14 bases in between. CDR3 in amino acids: CASSQQTGPFGYTF. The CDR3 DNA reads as TGCGCCAGCAGCCAACAAACAGGGCCGTTTGGCTACACCTTC.

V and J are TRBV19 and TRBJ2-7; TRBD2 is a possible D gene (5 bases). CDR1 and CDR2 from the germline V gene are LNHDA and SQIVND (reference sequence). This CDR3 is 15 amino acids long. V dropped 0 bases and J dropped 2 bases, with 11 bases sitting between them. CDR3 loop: CASSIEVGEAYEQYF. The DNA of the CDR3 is TGTGCCAGTAGTATAGAGGTGGGAGAGGCCTACGAGCAGTACTTC.

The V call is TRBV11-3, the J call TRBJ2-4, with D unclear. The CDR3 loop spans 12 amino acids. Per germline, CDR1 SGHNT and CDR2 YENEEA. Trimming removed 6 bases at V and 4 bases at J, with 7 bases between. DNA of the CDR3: TGTGCCAGCAGTTCCGGGAAAAACATTCAGTACTTC. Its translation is CASSSGKNIQYF.

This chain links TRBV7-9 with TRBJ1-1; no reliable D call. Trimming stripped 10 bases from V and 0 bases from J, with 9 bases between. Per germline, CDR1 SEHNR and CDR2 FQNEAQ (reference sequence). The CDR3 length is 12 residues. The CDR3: CATETLNTEAFF. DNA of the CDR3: TGTGCCACCGAGACACTGAACACTGAAGCTTTCTTT.

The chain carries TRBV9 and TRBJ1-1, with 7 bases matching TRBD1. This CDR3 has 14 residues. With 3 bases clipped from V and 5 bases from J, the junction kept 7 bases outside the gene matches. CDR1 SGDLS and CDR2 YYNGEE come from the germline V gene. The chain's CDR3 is CASSGVQGVTEAFF. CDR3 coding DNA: TGTGCCAGCAGCGGAGTTCAGGGGGTAACTGAAGCTTTCTTT.

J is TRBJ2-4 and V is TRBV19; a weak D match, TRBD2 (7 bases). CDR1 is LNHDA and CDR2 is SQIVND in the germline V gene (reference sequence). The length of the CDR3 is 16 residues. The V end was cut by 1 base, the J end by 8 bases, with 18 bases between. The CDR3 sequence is CASSIGAGAGLDIQYF. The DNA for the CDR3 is TGTGCCAGTAGTATAGGGGCGGGGGCAGGGCTGGACATTCAGTACTTC.

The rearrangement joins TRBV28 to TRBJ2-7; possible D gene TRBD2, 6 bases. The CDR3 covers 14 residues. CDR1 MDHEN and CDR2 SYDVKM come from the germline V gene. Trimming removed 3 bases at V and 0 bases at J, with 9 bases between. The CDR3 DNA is TGTGCCAGCAGTTTCCCCGGGAGCTCCTACGAGCAGTACTTC. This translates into CASSFPGSSYEQYF.

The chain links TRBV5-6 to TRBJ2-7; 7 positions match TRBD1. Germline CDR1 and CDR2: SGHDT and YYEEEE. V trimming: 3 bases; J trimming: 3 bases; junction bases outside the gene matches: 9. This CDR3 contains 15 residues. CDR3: CASSWGTQGFYEQYF. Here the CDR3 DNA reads TGTGCCAGCAGCTGGGGGACACAGGGGTTCTACGAGCAGTACTTC.

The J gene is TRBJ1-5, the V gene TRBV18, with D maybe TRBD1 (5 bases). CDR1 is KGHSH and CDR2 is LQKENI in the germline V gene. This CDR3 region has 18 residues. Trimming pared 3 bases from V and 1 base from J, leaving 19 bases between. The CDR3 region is CASSPSGLNQGSNQPQHF. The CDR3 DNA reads TGTGCCAGCTCACCTTCGGGACTCAATCAGGGCAGCAATCAGCCCCAGCATTTT. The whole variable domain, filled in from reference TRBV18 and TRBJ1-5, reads NAGVMQNPRHLVRRRGQEARLRCSPMKGHSHVYWYRQLPEEGLKFMVYLQKENIIDESGMPKERFSAEFPKEGPSILRIQQVVRGDSAAYFCASSPSGLNQGSNQPQHFGDGTRLSIL.

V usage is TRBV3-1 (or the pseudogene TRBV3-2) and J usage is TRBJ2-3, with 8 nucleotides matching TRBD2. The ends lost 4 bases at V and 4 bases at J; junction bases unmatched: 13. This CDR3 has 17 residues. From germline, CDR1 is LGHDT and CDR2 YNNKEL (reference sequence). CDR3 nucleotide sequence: TGTGCCAGCAGCCTCATAACGTCAGCGGGAGTGGCAGATACGCAGTATTTT. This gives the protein CASSLITSAGVADTQYF.

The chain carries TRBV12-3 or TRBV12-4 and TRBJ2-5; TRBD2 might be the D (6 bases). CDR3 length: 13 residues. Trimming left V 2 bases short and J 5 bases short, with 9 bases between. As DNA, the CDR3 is TGTGCCAGCAGTTTATTCGGGGGTGAGACCCAGTACTTC. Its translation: CASSLFGGETQYF.

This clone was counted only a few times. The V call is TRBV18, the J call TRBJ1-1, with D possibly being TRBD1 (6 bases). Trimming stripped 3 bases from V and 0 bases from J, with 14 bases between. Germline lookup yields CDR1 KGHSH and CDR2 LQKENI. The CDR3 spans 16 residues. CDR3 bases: TGTGCCAGCTCACCCCTGACAGGAAAAATGAACACTGAAGCTTTCTTT. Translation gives CASSPLTGKMNTEAFF.

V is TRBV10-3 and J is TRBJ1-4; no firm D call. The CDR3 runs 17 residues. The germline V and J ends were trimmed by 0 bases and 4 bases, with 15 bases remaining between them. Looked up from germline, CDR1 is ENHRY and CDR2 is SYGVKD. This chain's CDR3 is CAISESSVRGNNEKLFF. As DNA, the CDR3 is TGTGCCATCAGTGAGTCGAGTGTCCGGGGAAATAATGAAAAACTGTTTTTT.